Reported below is one T cell receptor beta chain. This specimen comes from a study of blood T cells in healthy people across ages. J was trimmed by 0 bases and V by 4 bases; bases with no gene match: 7. The CDR3 consists of 18 residues. Germline values: CDR1 MNHEY, CDR2 SVGEGT. Using a J-beta primer mix together with a sample-barcoded 5' primer, a second PCR was run for about 6 to 11 cycles. Every sample gave at least 3 million paired-end reads containing CDR3. TCRdb independently ran MiXCR on the 5' RACE reads; one entry per CDR3 protein. The table includes some 890,000 distinct CDR3 sequences, 25% to 30% detected once. The sample also formed part of further work on T cells of mothers and their children.

The chain combines TRBV6-2 or TRBV6-3 with TRBJ2-1; 12 bases are a match to TRBD2. The sequence was obtained from a woman aged 40 to 50 in good health. Sequenced sample: blood. CDR3 loop: CASSLLAGGESSYNEQFF. The CDR3 DNA reads as TGTGCCAGCAGTTTACTAGCGGGGGGTGAAAGCTCCTACAATGAGCAGTTCTTC.